This TCR beta chain was captured in a study of post-analysis software for immune sequencing data. Broader study findings: About 5 TRBV segments (TRBV5-6, TRBV5-1 and TRBV20-1 among them) occurred more frequently in patients than in controls. Pronounced co-clustering by F measure was evident among identically batched samples. Normalized Chao1 diversity in multiple sclerosis patients fell significantly below that of controls.

This clonotype was seen a handful of times. Its antigen is unidentified. The CDR3 spans 14 residues. In germline, CDR1 is SGDLS, CDR2 YYNGEE. V shed 4 bases, J shed 4 bases, and the junction held 6 bases outside the gene matches. Unique molecular identifiers were built into the TCR beta cDNA libraries. T cells, roughly 1 to 10 million of them, yielded approximately 530,000 cDNA molecules. TCRdb recomputed calls from the PCR reads with MiXCR, one row per CDR3 protein. The table lists some 450,000 distinct CDR3 sequences, roughly 46% of them singletons. Specimen: blood. The gene calls are TRBV9 and TRBJ2-5; 8 bases align to TRBD1. This TCR was sampled from a girl under 18 with multiple sclerosis. The CDR3 DNA reads as TGTGCCAGCAGCCCCAGGACAGGGCGAGAGACCCAGTACTTC. Protein: CASSPRTGRETQYF.